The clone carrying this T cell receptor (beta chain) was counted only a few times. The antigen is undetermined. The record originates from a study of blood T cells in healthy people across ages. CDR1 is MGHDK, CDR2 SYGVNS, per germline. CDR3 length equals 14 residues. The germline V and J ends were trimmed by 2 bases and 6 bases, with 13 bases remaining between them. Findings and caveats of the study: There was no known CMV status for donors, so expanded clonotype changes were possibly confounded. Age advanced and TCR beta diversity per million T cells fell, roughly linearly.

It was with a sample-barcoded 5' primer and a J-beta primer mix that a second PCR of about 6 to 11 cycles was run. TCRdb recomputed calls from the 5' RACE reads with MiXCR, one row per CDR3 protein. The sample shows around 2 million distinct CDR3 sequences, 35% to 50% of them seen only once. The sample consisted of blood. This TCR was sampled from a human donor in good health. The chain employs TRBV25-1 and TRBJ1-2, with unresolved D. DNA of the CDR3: TGTGCCAGCAGTGAAATCGGTGTGGGTAATGGCTACACCTTC. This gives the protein CASSEIGVGNGYTF.